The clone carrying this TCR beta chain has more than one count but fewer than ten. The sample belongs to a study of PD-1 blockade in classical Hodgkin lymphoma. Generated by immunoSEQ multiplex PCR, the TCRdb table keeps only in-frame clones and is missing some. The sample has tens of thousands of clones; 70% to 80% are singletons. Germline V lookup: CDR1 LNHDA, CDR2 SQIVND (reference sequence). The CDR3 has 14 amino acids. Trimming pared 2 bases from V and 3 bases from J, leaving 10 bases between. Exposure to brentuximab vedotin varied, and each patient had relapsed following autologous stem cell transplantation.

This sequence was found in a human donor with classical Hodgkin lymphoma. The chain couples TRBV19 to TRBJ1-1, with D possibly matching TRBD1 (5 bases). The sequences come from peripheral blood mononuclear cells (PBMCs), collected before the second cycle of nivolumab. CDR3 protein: CASSIQGPYTEAFF. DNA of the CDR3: TGTGCCAGTAGTATACAGGGACCCTACACTGAAGCTTTCTTT.